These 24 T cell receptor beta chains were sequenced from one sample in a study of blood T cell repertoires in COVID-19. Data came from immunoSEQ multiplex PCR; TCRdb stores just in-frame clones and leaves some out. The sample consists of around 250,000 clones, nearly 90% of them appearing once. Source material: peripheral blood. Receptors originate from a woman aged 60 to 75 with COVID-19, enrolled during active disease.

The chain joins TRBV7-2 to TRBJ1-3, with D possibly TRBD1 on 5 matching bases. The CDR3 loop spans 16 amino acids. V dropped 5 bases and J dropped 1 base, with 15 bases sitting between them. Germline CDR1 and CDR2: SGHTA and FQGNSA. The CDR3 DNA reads TGTGCCAGCAGCCTCAGTGGGGGGGGTTCTGGAAACACCATATATTTT. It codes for CASSLSGGGSGNTIYF.

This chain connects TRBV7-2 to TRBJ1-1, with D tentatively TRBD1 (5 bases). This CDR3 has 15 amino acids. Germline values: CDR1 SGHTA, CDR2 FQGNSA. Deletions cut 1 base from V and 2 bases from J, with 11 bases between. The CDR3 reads CASSLDPGSNTEAFF. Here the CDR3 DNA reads TGTGCCAGCAGCTTAGATCCAGGGTCAAACACTGAAGCTTTCTTT. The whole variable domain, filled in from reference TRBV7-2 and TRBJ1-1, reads GAGVSQSPSNKVTEKGKDVELRCDPISGHTALYWYRQSLGQGLEFLIYFQGNSAPDKSGLPSDRFSAERTGGSVSTLTIQRTQQEDSAVYLCASSLDPGSNTEAFFGQGTRLTVV.

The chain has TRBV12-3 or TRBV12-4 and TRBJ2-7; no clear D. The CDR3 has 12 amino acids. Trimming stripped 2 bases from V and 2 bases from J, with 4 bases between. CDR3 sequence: CASSLNTYEQYF. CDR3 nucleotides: TGTGCCAGCAGTTTAAACACCTACGAGCAGTACTTC.

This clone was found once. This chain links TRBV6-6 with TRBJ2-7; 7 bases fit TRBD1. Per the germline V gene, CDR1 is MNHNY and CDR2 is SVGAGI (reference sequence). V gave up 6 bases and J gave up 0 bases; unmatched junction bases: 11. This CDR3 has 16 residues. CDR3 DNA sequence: TGTGCCAGCAGCGCCGGGACAGCCAGGAGCTCCTACGAGCAGTACTTC. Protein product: CASSAGTARSSYEQYF.

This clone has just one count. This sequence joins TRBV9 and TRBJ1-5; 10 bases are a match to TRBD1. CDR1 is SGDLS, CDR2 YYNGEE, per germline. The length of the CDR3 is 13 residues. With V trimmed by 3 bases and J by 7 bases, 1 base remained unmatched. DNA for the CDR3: TGTGCCAGCAGCGGGACAGGGGGACAGCCCCAGCATTTT. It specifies CASSGTGGQPQHF.

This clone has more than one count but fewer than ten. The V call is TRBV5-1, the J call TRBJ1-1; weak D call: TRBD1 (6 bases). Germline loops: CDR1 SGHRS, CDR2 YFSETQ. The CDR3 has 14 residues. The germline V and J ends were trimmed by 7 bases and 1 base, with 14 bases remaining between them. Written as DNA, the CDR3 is TGCGCCAGCGGCAGTACAGGGCAGAACACTGAAGCTTTCTTT. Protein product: CASGSTGQNTEAFF.

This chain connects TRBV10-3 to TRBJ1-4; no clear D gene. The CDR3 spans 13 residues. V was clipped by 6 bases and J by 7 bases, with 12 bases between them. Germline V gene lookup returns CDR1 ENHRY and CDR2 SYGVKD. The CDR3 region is CAIRAGLAEKLFF. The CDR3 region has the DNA TGTGCCATCAGGGCAGGATTGGCTGAAAAACTGTTTTTT.

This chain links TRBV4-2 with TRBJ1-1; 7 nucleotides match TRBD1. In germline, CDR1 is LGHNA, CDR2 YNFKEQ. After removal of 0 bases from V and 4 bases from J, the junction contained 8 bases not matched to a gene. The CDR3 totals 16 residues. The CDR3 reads CASSQELTGKGTEAFF. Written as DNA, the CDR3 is TGTGCCAGCAGCCAAGAATTGACAGGGAAGGGCACTGAAGCTTTCTTT.

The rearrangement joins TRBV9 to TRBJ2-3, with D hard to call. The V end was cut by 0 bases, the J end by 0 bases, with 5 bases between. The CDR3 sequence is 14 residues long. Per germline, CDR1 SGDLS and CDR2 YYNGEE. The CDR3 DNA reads TGTGCCAGCAGCGTAGGGCCTAGCACAGATACGCAGTATTTT. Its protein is CASSVGPSTDTQYF.

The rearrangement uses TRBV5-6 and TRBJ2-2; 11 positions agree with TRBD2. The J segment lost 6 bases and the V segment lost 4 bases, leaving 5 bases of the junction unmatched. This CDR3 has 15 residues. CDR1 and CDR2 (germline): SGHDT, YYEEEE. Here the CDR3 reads CASSAPGLAAGELFF. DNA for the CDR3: TGTGCCAGCAGCGCGCCGGGACTAGCGGCCGGGGAGCTGTTTTTT.

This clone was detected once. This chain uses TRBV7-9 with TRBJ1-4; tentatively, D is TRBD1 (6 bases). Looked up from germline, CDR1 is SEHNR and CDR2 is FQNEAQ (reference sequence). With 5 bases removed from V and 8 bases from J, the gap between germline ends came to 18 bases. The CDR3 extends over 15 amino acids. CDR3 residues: CASSKGAGVGEKLFF. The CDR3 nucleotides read TGTGCCAGCAGCAAAGGGGCAGGGGTTGGGGAAAAACTGTTTTTT. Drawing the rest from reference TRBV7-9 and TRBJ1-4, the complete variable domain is DTGVSQNPRHKITKRGQNVTFRCDPISEHNRLYWYRQTLGQGPEFLTYFQNEAQLEKSRLLSDRFSAERPKGSFSTLEIQRTEQGDSAMYLCASSKGAGVGEKLFFGSGTQLSVL.

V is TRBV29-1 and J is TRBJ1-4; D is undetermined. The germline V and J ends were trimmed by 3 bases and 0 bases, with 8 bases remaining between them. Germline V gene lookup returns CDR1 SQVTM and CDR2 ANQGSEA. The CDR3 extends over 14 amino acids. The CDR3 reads CSVERQPTNEKLFF. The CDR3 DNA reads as TGCAGCGTTGAGAGGCAGCCAACTAATGAAAAACTGTTTTTT.

CDR3 nucleotides: TGTGCCCTGGGACTGCACTATGGCTACACCTTC. Its protein is CALGLHYGYTF. The chain links TRBV30 to TRBJ1-2; D perhaps matches TRBD1 (5 bases). The CDR3 is 11 residues long. Germline lookup yields CDR1 GTSNPN and CDR2 SVGIG (reference sequence). Trimming removed 8 bases at V and 3 bases at J, with 10 bases between.

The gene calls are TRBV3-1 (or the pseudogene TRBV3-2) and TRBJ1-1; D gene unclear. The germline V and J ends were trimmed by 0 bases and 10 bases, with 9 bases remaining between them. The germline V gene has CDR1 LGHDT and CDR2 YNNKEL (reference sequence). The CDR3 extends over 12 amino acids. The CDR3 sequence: CASSQDRRGAFF. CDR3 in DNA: TGTGCCAGCAGCCAAGATAGACGAGGAGCTTTCTTT.

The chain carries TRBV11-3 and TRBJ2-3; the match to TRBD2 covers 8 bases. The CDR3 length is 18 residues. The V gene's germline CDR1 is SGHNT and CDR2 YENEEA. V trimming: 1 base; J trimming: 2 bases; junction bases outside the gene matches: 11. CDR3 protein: CASSLGARSGGPTDTQYF. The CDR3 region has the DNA TGTGCCAGCAGCTTAGGGGCTCGGAGCGGGGGCCCCACAGATACGCAGTATTTT.

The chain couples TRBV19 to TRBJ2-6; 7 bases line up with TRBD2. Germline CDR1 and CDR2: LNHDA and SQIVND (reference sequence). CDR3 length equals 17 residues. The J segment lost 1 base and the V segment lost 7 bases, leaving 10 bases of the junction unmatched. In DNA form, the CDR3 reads TGTGCCAGTAATATGGGACGGGGAGGGTCTGGGGCCAACGTCCTGACTTTC. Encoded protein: CASNMGRGGSGANVLTF.

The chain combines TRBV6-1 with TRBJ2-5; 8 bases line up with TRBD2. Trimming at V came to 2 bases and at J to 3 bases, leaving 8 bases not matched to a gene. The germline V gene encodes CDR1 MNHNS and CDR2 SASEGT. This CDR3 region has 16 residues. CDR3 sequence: CASSENPAGEKETQYF. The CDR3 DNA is TGTGCCAGCAGTGAAAATCCAGCGGGGGAAAAAGAGACCCAGTACTTC.

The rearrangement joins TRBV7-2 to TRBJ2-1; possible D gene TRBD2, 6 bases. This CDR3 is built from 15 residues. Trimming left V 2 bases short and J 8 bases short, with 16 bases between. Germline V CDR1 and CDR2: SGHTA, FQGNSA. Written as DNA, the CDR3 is TGTGCCAGCAGCTTACGGGGGTCGGGCCCCTATGAGCAGTTCTTC. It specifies CASSLRGSGPYEQFF. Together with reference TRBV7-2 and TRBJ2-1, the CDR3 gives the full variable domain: GAGVSQSPSNKVTEKGKDVELRCDPISGHTALYWYRQSLGQGLEFLIYFQGNSAPDKSGLPSDRFSAERTGGSVSTLTIQRTQQEDSAVYLCASSLRGSGPYEQFFGPGTRLTVL.

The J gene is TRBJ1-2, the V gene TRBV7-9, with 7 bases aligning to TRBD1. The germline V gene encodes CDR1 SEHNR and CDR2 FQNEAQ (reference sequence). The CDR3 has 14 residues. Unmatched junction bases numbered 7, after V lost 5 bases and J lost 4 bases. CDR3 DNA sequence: TGTGCCAGCAGCCCTTCAGGGGGTATCTATGGCTACACCTTC. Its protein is CASSPSGGIYGYTF.

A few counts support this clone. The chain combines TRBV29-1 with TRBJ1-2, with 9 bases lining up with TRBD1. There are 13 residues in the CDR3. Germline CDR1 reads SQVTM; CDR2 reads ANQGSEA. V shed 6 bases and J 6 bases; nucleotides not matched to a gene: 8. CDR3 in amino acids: CSVDPGQGNGYTF. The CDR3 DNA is TGCAGCGTAGACCCCGGACAGGGGAATGGCTACACCTTC.

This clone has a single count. The chain's CDR3 is CASSSGLAGGNEQFF. In nucleotides, the CDR3 is TGTGCCAGCAGTTCGGGACTAGCGGGGGGGAATGAGCAGTTCTTC. The chain recombines TRBV7-9 with TRBJ2-1, with 16 bases matching TRBD2. After removal of 6 bases from V and 7 bases from J, the junction contained 3 bases not matched to a gene. Looked up from germline, CDR1 is SEHNR and CDR2 is FQNEAQ (reference sequence). This CDR3 is built from 15 residues.

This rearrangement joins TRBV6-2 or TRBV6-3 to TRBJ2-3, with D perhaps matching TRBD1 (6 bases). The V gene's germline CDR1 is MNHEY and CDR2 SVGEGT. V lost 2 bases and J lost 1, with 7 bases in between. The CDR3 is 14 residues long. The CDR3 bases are TGTGCCAGCAGTTACCGACAGGGCACAGATACGCAGTATTTT. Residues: CASSYRQGTDTQYF.

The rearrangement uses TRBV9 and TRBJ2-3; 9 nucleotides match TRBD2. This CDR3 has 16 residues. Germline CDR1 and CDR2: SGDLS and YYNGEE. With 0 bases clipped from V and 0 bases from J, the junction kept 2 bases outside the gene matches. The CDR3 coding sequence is TGTGCCAGCAGCGTAGACCTAGCGGGGAGCACAGATACGCAGTATTTT. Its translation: CASSVDLAGSTDTQYF. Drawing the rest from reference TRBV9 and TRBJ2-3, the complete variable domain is DSGVTQTPKHLITATGQRVTLRCSPRSGDLSVYWYQQSLDQGLQFLIQYYNGEERAKGNILERFSAQQFPDLHSELNLSSLELGDSALYFCASSVDLAGSTDTQYFGPGTRLTVL.

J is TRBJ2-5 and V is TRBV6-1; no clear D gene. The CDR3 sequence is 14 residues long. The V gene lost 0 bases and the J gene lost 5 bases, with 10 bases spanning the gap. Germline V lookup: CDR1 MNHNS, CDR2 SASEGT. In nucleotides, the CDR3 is TGTGCCAGCAGTGAAGCTTTACACGGGGAGACCCAGTACTTC. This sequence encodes CASSEALHGETQYF.